This T cell receptor beta chain was identified in a study of T cells and Merkel cell carcinoma outcomes. Assay: immunoSEQ multiplex PCR; the TCRdb copy retains only in-frame clones and omits some. The sample records about 19,000 clones, over 70% being singletons. The CDR3 sequence is 14 residues long. Germline V lookup: CDR1 SEHNR, CDR2 FQNEAQ (reference sequence). V lost 1 base and J 7 bases, leaving 10 bases between the germline ends. The specimen sequenced was tumor tissue from Merkel cell carcinoma. The chain employs TRBV7-9 and TRBJ2-2; D is undetermined. The sequence was collected from a human donor with Merkel cell carcinoma. The CDR3 reads CASSLVSVFGELFF. Here the CDR3 DNA reads TGTGCCAGCAGCTTAGTGTCTGTATTCGGGGAGCTGTTTTTT. Full variable domain (outside the CDR3, taken from reference TRBV7-9 and TRBJ2-2): DTGVSQNPRHKITKRGQNVTFRCDPISEHNRLYWYRQTLGQGPEFLTYFQNEAQLEKSRLLSDRFSAERPKGSFSTLEIQRTEQGDSAMYLCASSLVSVFGELFFGEGSRLTVL.